This T cell receptor (beta chain) is from a study of identical twins. TCRdb independently ran MiXCR on the 5' RACE reads; one entry per CDR3 protein. The data hold 1.5 million to 2 million distinct CDR3 sequences, with 32% observed a single time. This CDR3 has 14 amino acids. In germline, CDR1 is MDHEN, CDR2 SYDVKM. V shed 5 bases and J shed 4 bases, with 15 bases lying between them. The genes are TRBV28 and TRBJ2-7; the D gene is possibly TRBD2 (6 bases). Sequenced material: cord blood. This TCR derives from a newborn girl in good health. The CDR3 DNA follows: TGTGCCAGCAGTCCCCCCCGGGGGATGTACGAGCAGTACTTC. Translated: CASSPPRGMYEQYF. The whole variable domain, filled in from reference TRBV28 and TRBJ2-7, reads DVKVTQSSRYLVKRTGEKVFLECVQDMDHENMFWYRQDPGLGLRLIYFSYDVKMKEKGDIPEGYSVSREKKERFSLILESASTNQTSMYLCASSPPRGMYEQYFGPGTRLTVT.